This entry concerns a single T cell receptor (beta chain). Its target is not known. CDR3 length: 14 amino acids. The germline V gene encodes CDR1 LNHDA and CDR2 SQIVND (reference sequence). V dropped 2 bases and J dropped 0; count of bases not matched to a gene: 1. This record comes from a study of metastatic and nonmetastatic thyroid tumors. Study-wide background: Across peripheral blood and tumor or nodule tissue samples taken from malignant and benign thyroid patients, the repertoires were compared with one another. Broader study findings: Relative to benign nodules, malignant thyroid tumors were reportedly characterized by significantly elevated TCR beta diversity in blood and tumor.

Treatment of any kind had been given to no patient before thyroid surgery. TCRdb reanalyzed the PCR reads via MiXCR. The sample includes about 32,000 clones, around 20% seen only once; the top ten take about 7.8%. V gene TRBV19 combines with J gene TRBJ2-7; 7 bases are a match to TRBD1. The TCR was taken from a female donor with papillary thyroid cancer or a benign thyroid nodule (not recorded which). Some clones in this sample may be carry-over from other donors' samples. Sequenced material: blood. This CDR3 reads CASSIWDSSYEQYF. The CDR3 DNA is TGTGCCAGTAGTATATGGGACAGCTCCTACGAGCAGTACTTC.